These 21 T cell receptor beta chains were all obtained from the same sample, sequenced in a study of cytomegalovirus exposure and HLA in healthy donors. Primers: 60 Vbeta forward and 13 Jbeta reverse. TCRdb's table, derived via immunoSEQ multiplex PCR, lists solely in-frame clones and lacks some. This sample has 140,000 or so clones, with approximately 57% found just once. Sequenced input: PBMCs. Source of these receptors: a male donor in good health and CMV-seronegative.

The table lists this clone with a few counts. The rearrangement joins TRBV7-9 to TRBJ2-5; 11 bases fit TRBD2. Germline lookup yields CDR1 SEHNR and CDR2 FQNEAQ (reference sequence). With 2 bases clipped from V and 1 base from J, the junction kept 9 bases outside the gene matches. The CDR3 spans 18 residues. DNA of the CDR3: TGTGCCAGCAGCTTATTTGATAGCGGGGGGGCATTCCAAGAGACCCAGTACTTC. Protein: CASSLFDSGGAFQETQYF. The complete variable domain, with remaining parts taken from reference TRBV7-9 and TRBJ2-5, reads DTGVSQNPRHKITKRGQNVTFRCDPISEHNRLYWYRQTLGQGPEFLTYFQNEAQLEKSRLLSDRFSAERPKGSFSTLEIQRTEQGDSAMYLCASSLFDSGGAFQETQYFGPGTRLLVL.

The chain uses TRBV19 and TRBJ1-3; possibly TRBD1 for D (6 bases). This CDR3 contains 16 residues. The germline CDR1 and CDR2 sequences are LNHDA and SQIVND (reference sequence). V was trimmed by 7 bases and J by 0 bases, leaving 16 bases between them. In DNA, the CDR3 is TGTGCCAGTACCACACTGGACAGCAGCTCTGGAAACACCATATATTTT. The encoded protein is CASTTLDSSSGNTIYF.

The chain employs TRBV28 and TRBJ2-7; unclear D gene. V lost 7 bases and J lost 6, with 13 bases in between. The CDR3 runs 12 residues. Looked up from germline, CDR1 is MDHEN and CDR2 is SYDVKM. The CDR3 protein is CASTPSRGEQYF. CDR3 DNA sequence: TGTGCCAGCACCCCCTCGAGAGGCGAGCAGTACTTC.

The chain has TRBV7-8 and TRBJ2-7; 9 bases line up with TRBD2. CDR1 is SGHVS and CDR2 is FQNEAQ in the germline V gene. The J segment lost 3 bases and the V segment lost 3 bases, leaving 15 bases of the junction unmatched. The CDR3 sequence is 18 residues long. The CDR3 spells CASSLAYRASGVYYEQYF. The CDR3 region has the DNA TGTGCCAGCAGCTTGGCGTACCGGGCTAGCGGGGTATACTACGAGCAGTACTTC. The full variable domain, its missing parts supplied by reference TRBV7-8 and TRBJ2-7, is GAGVSQSPRYKVAKRGQDVALRCDPISGHVSLFWYQQALGQGPEFLTYFQNEAQLDKSGLPSDRFFAERPEGSVSTLKIQRTQQEDSAVYLCASSLAYRASGVYYEQYFGPGTRLTVT.

CDR3 loop: CASSPTAEANSPLHF. CDR3 nucleotides: TGTGCCAGCAGCCCCACGGCGGAGGCAAATTCACCCCTCCACTTT. The chain carries TRBV21-1 and TRBJ1-6. TRBV21-1 is assigned pseudogene status. The CDR3 sequence is 15 residues long.

J is TRBJ2-7 and V is TRBV5-5; 7 bases agree with TRBD2. The germline CDR1 and CDR2 sequences are SGHKS and YYEKEE (reference sequence). The CDR3 is made up of 16 amino acids. The J segment lost 6 bases and the V segment lost 4 bases, leaving 16 bases of the junction unmatched. The CDR3, as DNA: TGTGCCAGCAGCCAAGTAGTAGCGGGTATCCTTTTCGAGCAGTACTTC. Translating it yields CASSQVVAGILFEQYF.

V usage is TRBV27 and J usage is TRBJ1-2; 8 positions agree with TRBD1. The V gene end was trimmed by 7 bases and the J gene end by 8 bases; junction bases not matched to a gene: 6. CDR3 size: 12 residues. The germline V gene encodes CDR1 MNHEY and CDR2 SMNVEV (reference sequence). CDR3 DNA sequence: TGTGCCAGCACAGCAGGGGGCGGGGGCTACACCTTC. The encoded protein is CASTAGGGGYTF.

This clone was counted a few times. The V gene is TRBV4-3, the J gene TRBJ1-6; D is undetermined. The germline V gene encodes CDR1 LGHNA and CDR2 YSLEER. Between the trimmed V and J ends, which lost 0 bases and 5 bases, there was a span of 11 bases. The CDR3 has 16 residues. The CDR3, as DNA: TGCGCCAGCAGCCAAGACGGGGTAGGCGATAATTCACCCCTCCACTTT. Protein product: CASSQDGVGDNSPLHF.

The chain combines TRBV5-1 with TRBJ2-2, with 8 bases fitting TRBD2. The junction had 10 bases not matched to a gene; V was cut back by 1 base and J by 5 bases. The CDR3 consists of 17 residues. Germline CDR1 reads SGHRS; CDR2 reads YFSETQ. DNA for the CDR3: TGCGCCAGCAGCTTGAGATTAGCGGGGTTTGATACCGGGGAGCTGTTTTTT. This translates into CASSLRLAGFDTGELFF.

This clone has a handful of counts. The chain has TRBV7-2 and TRBJ2-7, with D hard to call. Trimming took off 5 bases at V and 4 bases at J, with 18 bases between the two ends. This CDR3 has 15 amino acids. CDR1 is SGHTA and CDR2 is FQGNSA in the germline V gene. The CDR3 DNA reads TGTGCCAGCAGCCCCCTTCGTCGAGGCGGTTACGAGCAGTACTTC. This sequence encodes CASSPLRRGGYEQYF.

The chain employs TRBV5-1 and TRBJ1-2; 7 bases align to TRBD1. The CDR3 spans 17 residues. Germline V lookup: CDR1 SGHRS, CDR2 YFSETQ. The V and J ends lost 4 bases and 4 bases, in that order; junction bases with no gene match: 16. The CDR3 spells CASSQLMTGIDSYGYTF. The CDR3 DNA reads TGCGCCAGCAGCCAGTTAATGACAGGGATTGATAGCTATGGCTACACCTTC.

The chain uses TRBV11-1 and TRBJ1-2, with 9 bases identical to TRBD1. The V and J ends lost 5 bases and 3 bases, in that order; junction bases with no gene match: 7. Germline CDR1 and CDR2: SGHAT and FQDESV (reference sequence). This CDR3 is built from 15 residues. In nucleotides, the CDR3 is TGTGCCAGCAGCCTGGGGGGACAGGGCTACTATGGCTACACCTTC. As protein: CASSLGGQGYYGYTF.

V gene TRBV19 combines with J gene TRBJ2-7; tentative D call: TRBD1 (6 bases). V lost 10 bases to trimming and J lost 6 bases, with 22 bases between them. Germline CDR1 and CDR2: LNHDA and SQIVND (reference sequence). CDR3 length: 14 amino acids. The CDR3 region is CATAGQSRLGEQYF. The CDR3 coding sequence is TGTGCCACCGCCGGACAGTCTCGTCTCGGCGAGCAGTACTTC.

This clone has just a few counts. The chain couples TRBV4-2 to TRBJ2-7; 10 nucleotides line up with TRBD2. V lost 4 bases to trimming and J lost 7 bases; unmatched junction nucleotides: 13. Looked up from germline, CDR1 is LGHNA and CDR2 is YNFKEQ. There are 16 residues in the CDR3. Here the CDR3 DNA reads TGTGCCAGCAGCCCTGAGGGAAGCGGGGGGGCGTATGAGCAGTACTTC. Protein sequence: CASSPEGSGGAYEQYF.

The V and J genes are TRBV11-3 and TRBJ2-7; 8 bases fit TRBD1. Germline assignment: CDR1 SGHNT and CDR2 YENEEA. After removal of 4 bases from V and 6 bases from J, the junction contained 5 bases not matched to a gene. The CDR3 length is 13 residues. The CDR3 loop reads CASSSSDRGEQYF. The CDR3 nucleotides are TGTGCCAGCAGCTCGAGCGACAGGGGCGAGCAGTACTTC. The whole variable domain, remainder taken from reference TRBV11-3 and TRBJ2-7, is EAGVVQSPRYKIIEKKQPVAFWCNPISGHNTLYWYLQNLGQGPELLIRYENEEAVDDSQLPKDRFSAERLKGVDSTLKIQPAELGDSAVYLCASSSSDRGEQYFGPGTRLTVT.

V usage is TRBV29-1 and J usage is TRBJ1-1, with 7 bases identical to TRBD1. V shed 3 bases, J shed 2 bases, and the junction held 6 bases outside the gene matches. Germline loops: CDR1 SQVTM, CDR2 ANQGSEA. CDR3 length: 14 amino acids. CDR3 in DNA: TGCAGCGTTGAGAAGGGGACAGTTAACACTGAAGCTTTCTTT. This encodes CSVEKGTVNTEAFF.

This clone was detected only once. The CDR3 DNA sequence: TGTGCCAGCACGATAAACCCTCGGTCGGGAAACACCATATATTTT. Translated: CASTINPRSGNTIYF. This chain links TRBV28 with TRBJ1-3; D is unresolved. Germline CDR1 reads MDHEN; CDR2 reads SYDVKM. V shed 7 bases and J shed 4 bases, with 17 bases lying between them. CDR3 length: 15 amino acids.

This sequence joins TRBV5-1 and TRBJ2-5, with 7 bases lining up with TRBD1. Germline assignment: CDR1 SGHRS and CDR2 YFSETQ. This CDR3 has 14 amino acids. Unmatched junction bases numbered 3, after V lost 4 bases and J lost 0 bases. CDR3 sequence reads: CASSEGQYQETQYF. In DNA, the CDR3 is TGCGCCAGCAGCGAGGGACAGTACCAAGAGACCCAGTACTTC.

V and J are TRBV5-4 and TRBJ2-3, with 7 positions matching TRBD2. This CDR3 contains 16 residues. Germline CDR1 SGHNT, CDR2 YYREEE (reference sequence). V shed 3 bases, J shed 2 bases, and the junction held 9 bases outside the gene matches. CDR3 sequence reads: CASSSNSGGITDTQYF. In DNA, the CDR3 is TGTGCCAGCAGCTCCAATTCGGGGGGAATCACAGATACGCAGTATTTT.

In this sample, this clone turned up once. Relative to the germline gene, one junction end is altered; a read error may explain this. This CDR3 is CSSSLWTARNTEAFF. The DNA for the CDR3 is TGTTCCAGCAGCCTGTGGACAGCGAGAAACACTGAAGCTTTCTTT. This chain joins TRBV7-9 and TRBJ1-1, with a weak D call TRBD1 (6 bases). There are 15 residues in the CDR3. CDR1 and CDR2 from the germline V gene are SEHNR and FQNEAQ (reference sequence).

Remarks on this clone: In the same sample, other DNA sequences code for this CDR3. The gene calls are TRBV4-2 and TRBJ1-1, with 11 bases matching TRBD1. The CDR3 contains 17 residues. V shed 1 base, J shed 5 bases, and the junction held 9 bases outside the gene matches. CDR1 LGHNA and CDR2 YNFKEQ come from the germline V gene. CDR3 amino acids: CASSQGVGTGGKTEAFF. The DNA of the CDR3 is TGTGCCAGCAGCCAAGGTGTGGGGACAGGGGGGAAGACTGAAGCTTTCTTT.